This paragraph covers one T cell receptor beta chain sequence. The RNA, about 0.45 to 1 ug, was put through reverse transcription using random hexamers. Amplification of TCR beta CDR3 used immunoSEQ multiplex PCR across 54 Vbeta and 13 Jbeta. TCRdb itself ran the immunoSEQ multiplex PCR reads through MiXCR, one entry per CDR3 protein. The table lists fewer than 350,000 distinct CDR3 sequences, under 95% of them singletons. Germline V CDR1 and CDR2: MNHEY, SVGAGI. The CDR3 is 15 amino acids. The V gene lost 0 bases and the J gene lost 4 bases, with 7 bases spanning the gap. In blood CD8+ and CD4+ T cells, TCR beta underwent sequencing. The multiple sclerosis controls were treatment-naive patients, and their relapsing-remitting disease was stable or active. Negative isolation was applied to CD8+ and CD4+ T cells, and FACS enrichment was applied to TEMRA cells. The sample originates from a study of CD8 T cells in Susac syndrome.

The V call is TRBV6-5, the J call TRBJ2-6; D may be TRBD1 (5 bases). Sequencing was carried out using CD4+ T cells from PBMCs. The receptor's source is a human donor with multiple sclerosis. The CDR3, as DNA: TGTGCCAGCAGTTACTCACAGGCCGGGGCCAACGTCCTGACTTTC. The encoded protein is CASSYSQAGANVLTF.